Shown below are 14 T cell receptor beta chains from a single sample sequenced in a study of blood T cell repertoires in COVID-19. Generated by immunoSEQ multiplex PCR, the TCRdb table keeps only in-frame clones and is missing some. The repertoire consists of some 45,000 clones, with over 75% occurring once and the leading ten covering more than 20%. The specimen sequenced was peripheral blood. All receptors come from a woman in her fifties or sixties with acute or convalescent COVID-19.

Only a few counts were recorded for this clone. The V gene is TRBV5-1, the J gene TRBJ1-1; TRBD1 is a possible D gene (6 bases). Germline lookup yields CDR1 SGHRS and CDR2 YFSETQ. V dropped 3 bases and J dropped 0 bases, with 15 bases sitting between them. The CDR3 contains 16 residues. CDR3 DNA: TGCGCCAGCAGCTCTCAAGGGACATTTGTGAACACTGAAGCTTTCTTT. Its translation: CASSSQGTFVNTEAFF.

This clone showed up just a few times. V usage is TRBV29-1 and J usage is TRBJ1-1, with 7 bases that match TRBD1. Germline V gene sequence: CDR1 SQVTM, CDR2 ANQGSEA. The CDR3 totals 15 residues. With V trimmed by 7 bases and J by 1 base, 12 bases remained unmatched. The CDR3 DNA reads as TGCAGCGGCGGATATCGACAGGGAGGGAACACTGAAGCTTTCTTT. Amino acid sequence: CSGGYRQGGNTEAFF.

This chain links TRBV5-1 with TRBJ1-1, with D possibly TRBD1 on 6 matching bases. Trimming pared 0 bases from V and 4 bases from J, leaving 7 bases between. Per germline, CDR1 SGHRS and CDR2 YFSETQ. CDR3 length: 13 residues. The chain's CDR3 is CASSLGGGTEAFF. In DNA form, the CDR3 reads TGCGCCAGCAGCTTGGGAGGGGGCACTGAAGCTTTCTTT.

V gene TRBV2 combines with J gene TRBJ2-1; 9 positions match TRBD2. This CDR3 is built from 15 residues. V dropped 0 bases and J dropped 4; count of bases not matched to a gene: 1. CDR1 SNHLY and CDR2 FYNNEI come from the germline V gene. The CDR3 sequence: CASSEASGSYNEQFF. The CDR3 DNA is TGTGCCAGCAGTGAAGCTAGCGGGAGTTACAATGAGCAGTTCTTC.

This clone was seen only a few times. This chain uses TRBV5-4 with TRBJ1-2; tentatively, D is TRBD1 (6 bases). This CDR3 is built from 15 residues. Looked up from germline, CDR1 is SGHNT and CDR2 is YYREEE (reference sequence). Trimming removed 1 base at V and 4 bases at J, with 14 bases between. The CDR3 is CASSLYGGYGYGYTF. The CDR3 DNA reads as TGTGCCAGCAGCTTGTATGGGGGCTATGGCTATGGCTACACCTTC. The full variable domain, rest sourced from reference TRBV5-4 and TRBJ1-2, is ETGVTQSPTHLIKTRGQQVTLRCSSQSGHNTVSWYQQALGQGPQFIFQYYREEENGRGNFPPRFSGLQFPNYSSELNVNALELDDSALYLCASSLYGGYGYGYTFGSGTRLTVV.

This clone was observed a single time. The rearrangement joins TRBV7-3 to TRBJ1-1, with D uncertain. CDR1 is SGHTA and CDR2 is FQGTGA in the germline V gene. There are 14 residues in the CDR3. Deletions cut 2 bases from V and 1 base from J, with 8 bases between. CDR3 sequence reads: CASSLAGANTEAFF. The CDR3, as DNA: TGTGCCAGCAGCTTAGCGGGAGCGAACACTGAAGCTTTCTTT. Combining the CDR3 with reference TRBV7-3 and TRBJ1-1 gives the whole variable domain GAGVSQTPSNKVTEKGKYVELRCDPISGHTALYWYRQSLGQGPEFLIYFQGTGAADDSGLPNDRFFAVRPEGSVSTLKIQRTERGDSAVYLCASSLAGANTEAFFGQGTRLTVV.

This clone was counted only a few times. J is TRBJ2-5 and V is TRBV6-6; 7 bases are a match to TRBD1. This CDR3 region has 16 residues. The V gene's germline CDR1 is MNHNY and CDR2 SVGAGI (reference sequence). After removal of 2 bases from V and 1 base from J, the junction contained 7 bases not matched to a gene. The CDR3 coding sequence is TGTGCCAGCAGTTACAAGGGGGCGGCTGGCCAAGAGACCCAGTACTTC. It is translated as CASSYKGAAGQETQYF.

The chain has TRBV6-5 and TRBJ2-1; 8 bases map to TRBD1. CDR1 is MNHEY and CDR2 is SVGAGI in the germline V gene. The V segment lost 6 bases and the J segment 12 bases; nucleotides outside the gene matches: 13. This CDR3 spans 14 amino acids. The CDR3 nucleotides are TGTGCCAGCAGCCTATCCGGACAGGGACTTCGGCAGTTCTTC. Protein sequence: CASSLSGQGLRQFF.

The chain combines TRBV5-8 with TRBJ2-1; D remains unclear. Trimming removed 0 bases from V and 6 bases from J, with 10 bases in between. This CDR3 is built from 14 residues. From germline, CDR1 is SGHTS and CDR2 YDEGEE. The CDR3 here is CASSLAQQLNEQFF. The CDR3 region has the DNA TGTGCCAGCAGCTTGGCCCAACAGCTCAATGAGCAGTTCTTC.

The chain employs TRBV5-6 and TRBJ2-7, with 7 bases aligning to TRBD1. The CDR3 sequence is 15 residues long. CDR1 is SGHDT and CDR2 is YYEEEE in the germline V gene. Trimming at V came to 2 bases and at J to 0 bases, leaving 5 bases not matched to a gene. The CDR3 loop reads CASSFYRGSSYEQYF. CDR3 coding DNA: TGTGCCAGCAGCTTTTACAGGGGTAGCTCCTACGAGCAGTACTTC. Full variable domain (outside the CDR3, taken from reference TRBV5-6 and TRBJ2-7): DAGVTQSPTHLIKTRGQQVTLRCSPKSGHDTVSWYQQALGQGPQFIFQYYEEEERQRGNFPDRFSGHQFPNYSSELNVNALLLGDSALYLCASSFYRGSSYEQYFGPGTRLTVT.

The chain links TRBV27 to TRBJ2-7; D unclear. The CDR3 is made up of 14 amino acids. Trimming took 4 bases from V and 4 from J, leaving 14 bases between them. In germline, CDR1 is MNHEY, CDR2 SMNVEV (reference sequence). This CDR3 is CASSSSLLVYEQYF. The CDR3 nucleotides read TGTGCCAGCAGTTCCAGTTTGCTGGTGTACGAGCAGTACTTC.

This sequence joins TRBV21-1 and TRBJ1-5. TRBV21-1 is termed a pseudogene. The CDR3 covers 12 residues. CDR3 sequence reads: CASSLRWEPRHF. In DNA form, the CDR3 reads TGTGCCAGCAGCCTACGGTGGGAGCCGCGGCATTTT.

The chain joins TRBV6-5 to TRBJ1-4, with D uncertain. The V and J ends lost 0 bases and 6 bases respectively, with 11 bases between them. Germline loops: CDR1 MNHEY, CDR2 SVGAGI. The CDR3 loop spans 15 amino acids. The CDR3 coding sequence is TGTGCCAGCAGTTACTCGTTACAGCCCGATGAAAAACTGTTTTTT. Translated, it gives CASSYSLQPDEKLFF.

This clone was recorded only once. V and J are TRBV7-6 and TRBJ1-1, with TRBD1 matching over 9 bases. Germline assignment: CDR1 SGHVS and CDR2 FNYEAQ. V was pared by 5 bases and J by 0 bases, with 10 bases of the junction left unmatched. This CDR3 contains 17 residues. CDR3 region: CASSAALGTGMNTEAFF. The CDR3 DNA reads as TGTGCCAGCAGCGCCGCGCTCGGGACAGGGATGAACACTGAAGCTTTCTTT.